The clone carrying this T cell receptor (beta chain) was seen at least ten times. Its antigen is undetermined. V was cut by 0 bases and J by 9 bases, with 9 bases left in between. The CDR3 runs 13 residues. CDR1 MNHEY and CDR2 SMNVEV come from the germline V gene (reference sequence). Amplification yielded TCR beta CDR3 regions, with RNA transcripts as the source. First-round RT-PCR with HTBI primers amplified the TCR CDR3 region. From the multiplex PCR reads, TCRdb called clonotypes with MiXCR, one entry per CDR3 protein. The table shows some 270,000 distinct CDR3 sequences, with roughly 13% occurring only once. The data belong to a study of T cells in Graves' hyperthyroidism and ophthalmopathy. Study results and caveats: Most thyroid clonotypes with frequency above 0.001 were detected in blood.

Patients were excluded because of uncontrolled infection, other autoimmune disease, pregnancy or lactation. This clonotype originated in a woman aged 25 to 39 with Graves' hyperthyroidism that later progressed to Graves' ophthalmopathy. The sequencing input was blood. The V and J genes are TRBV27 and TRBJ2-1; D might be TRBD2 (5 bases). The chain's CDR3 is CASSLSIRGEQFF. Here the CDR3 DNA reads TGTGCCAGCAGTTTATCTATCCGGGGTGAGCAGTTCTTC.